The 18 T cell receptor beta chains below come from one sample, sequenced in a study of beta chain features in type 1 diabetes. Reverse transcription of all isolated RNA meant that expressed TCRB transcripts were sequenced. Profiling relied on immunoSEQ multiplex PCR, and the TCRdb table lists in-frame clones only, not all of them. There are a few hundred thousand clones in the sample; over 12% occur only once, and roughly 0.019% lies in the top ten. The sequencing input was naive CD4+ T cells from blood. Every receptor here comes from a woman under 30 in good health.

The table lists this clone with a few counts. The chain uses TRBV5-1 and TRBJ2-1, with TRBD1 matching over 9 bases. The CDR3 runs to 15 residues. V lost 4 bases and J lost 9; bases outside the gene matches: 11. Germline V gene data show CDR1 as SGHRS and CDR2 as YFSETQ. CDR3 loop: CASSQQGASATEQFF. CDR3 bases: TGCGCCAGCAGCCAACAGGGGGCCAGCGCAACTGAGCAGTTCTTC. Full variable domain (missing parts from reference TRBV5-1 and TRBJ2-1): KAGVTQTPRYLIKTRGQQVTLSCSPISGHRSVSWYQQTPGQGLQFLFEYFSETQRNKGNFPGRFSGRQFSNSRSEMNVSTLELGDSALYLCASSQQGASATEQFFGPGTRLTVL.

The chain carries TRBV18 and TRBJ2-7, with D possibly being TRBD2 (6 bases). This CDR3 comprises 18 residues. V was pared by 3 bases and J by 0 bases, with 21 bases between. The germline CDR1 and CDR2 sequences are KGHSH and LQKENI. CDR3 coding DNA: TGTGCCAGCTCACCTAGGGGACTGCAGGGTCTTTCCTCCTACGAGCAGTACTTC. This translates into CASSPRGLQGLSSYEQYF.

This clone has a handful of counts. The chain carries TRBV7-8 and TRBJ2-1, with a possible D match to TRBD1 (5 bases). The V end lost 4 bases, the J end lost 9 bases, and 10 bases lay between the germline ends. The germline CDR1 and CDR2 sequences are SGHVS and FQNEAQ. The CDR3 totals 12 residues. The CDR3 bases are TGTGCCAGCAGCTATACGACAGCTGAGCAGTTCTTC. It codes for CASSYTTAEQFF.

This clone was recorded once. The rearrangement uses TRBV2 and TRBJ1-2; 8 nucleotides agree with TRBD1. The germline V gene has CDR1 SNHLY and CDR2 FYNNEI. The CDR3 loop spans 13 amino acids. The V and J ends lost 7 bases and 4 bases, in that order; junction bases with no gene match: 5. The CDR3 is CASKLQGGYGYTF. As DNA, the CDR3 is TGTGCCAGCAAGCTACAGGGGGGCTATGGCTACACCTTC.

This clone came up a few times. The chain combines TRBV19 with TRBJ1-5; D may be TRBD1 (5 bases). CDR1 and CDR2 from the germline V gene are LNHDA and SQIVND (reference sequence). This CDR3 comprises 16 residues. The germline V and J ends were trimmed by 5 bases and 7 bases, with 21 bases remaining between them. The CDR3 coding sequence is TGTGCCAGTAGTCCCCCGGACCGGCTCGGGGGACAGCCCCAGCATTTT. This gives the protein CASSPPDRLGGQPQHF.

This clone showed up just a few times. J is TRBJ2-7 and V is TRBV5-6, with 7 nucleotides matching TRBD1. CDR1 is SGHDT and CDR2 is YYEEEE in the germline V gene. With V trimmed by 1 base and J by 2 bases, 6 bases remained unmatched. The CDR3 extends over 15 amino acids. This chain's CDR3 is CASSLFPDRPYEQYF. The CDR3 coding sequence is TGTGCCAGCAGCTTGTTCCCGGACAGGCCCTACGAGCAGTACTTC.

This clone was recorded a few times. The genes are TRBV18 and TRBJ1-1; D possibly corresponds to TRBD1 (5 bases). V was shortened by 3 bases and J by 6 bases, with 11 bases between the two germline ends. This CDR3 is built from 13 residues. Germline values: CDR1 KGHSH, CDR2 LQKENI. The CDR3 bases are TGTGCCAGCTCACCGGGCAGGGTCCCTGAAGCTTTCTTT. It is translated as CASSPGRVPEAFF.

The chain carries TRBV28 and TRBJ2-5; D possibly corresponds to TRBD2 (6 bases). Germline CDR1 and CDR2: MDHEN and SYDVKM. V dropped 5 bases and J dropped 0 bases, with 10 bases sitting between them. The CDR3 runs to 14 residues. The CDR3 DNA reads as TGTGCCAGCAGTGCTCGGGACTACCAAGAGACCCAGTACTTC. Encoded protein: CASSARDYQETQYF.

This clone was picked up a small number of times. The chain is built from TRBV5-4 and TRBJ1-4, with D unresolved. Germline V gene lookup returns CDR1 SGHNT and CDR2 YYREEE (reference sequence). The ends were cut back, 5 bases at V and 7 bases at J, with 15 bases in the middle. This CDR3 has 14 residues. The CDR3 is CASSAASGGEKLFF. CDR3 bases: TGTGCCAGCAGTGCAGCCTCAGGTGGTGAAAAACTGTTTTTT.

This clone was seen only a few times. V and J are TRBV30 and TRBJ2-7; perhaps TRBD2 as D (6 bases). V was cut by 4 bases and J by 1 base, with 8 bases left in between. Germline CDR1 is GTSNPN and CDR2 is SVGIG (reference sequence). The CDR3 loop spans 12 amino acids. The CDR3 spells CAWTGLSYEQYF. Written as DNA, the CDR3 is TGTGCCTGGACGGGACTTTCCTACGAGCAGTACTTC.

The chain combines TRBV9 with TRBJ1-5; D possibly corresponds to TRBD1 (5 bases). The CDR3 consists of 15 residues. Trimming removed 4 bases from V and 0 bases from J, with 11 bases in between. CDR1 is SGDLS and CDR2 is YYNGEE in the germline V gene. The CDR3 nucleotides are TGTGCCAGCAGCCCAGGACACCTTAGCAATCAGCCCCAGCATTTT. Translation: CASSPGHLSNQPQHF.

This clone turned up a few times. The chain has TRBV7-3 and TRBJ2-1, with D possibly matching TRBD1 (6 bases). The CDR3 loop spans 14 amino acids. Germline V CDR1 and CDR2: SGHTA, FQGTGA. Trimming pared 3 bases from V and 7 bases from J, leaving 13 bases between. The CDR3 nucleotides are TGTGCCAGCAGCTTCTCCGGGACAAATAATGAGCAGTTCTTC. Translated: CASSFSGTNNEQFF.

The chain combines TRBV28 with TRBJ2-7, with TRBD1 identical over 7 bases. Trimming at V came to 9 bases and at J to 4 bases, leaving 12 bases not matched to a gene. Germline lookup yields CDR1 MDHEN and CDR2 SYDVKM. The CDR3 covers 14 residues. The CDR3 loop is CASSIPLQGYEQYF. DNA for the CDR3: TGTGCCAGTTCCATCCCCCTACAGGGGTACGAGCAGTACTTC.

The rearrangement uses TRBV18 and TRBJ2-5, with TRBD2 identical over 8 bases. Germline loops: CDR1 KGHSH, CDR2 LQKENI. The CDR3 has 18 residues. V dropped 2 bases and J dropped 9; count of bases not matched to a gene: 20. CDR3 residues: CASSPFGTRTPQRASQYF. CDR3 in DNA: TGTGCCAGCTCACCATTCGGGACTAGGACCCCCCAAAGAGCTTCCCAGTACTTC.

The rearrangement uses TRBV30 and TRBJ1-1, with a weak D call TRBD1 (5 bases). The CDR3 is 11 residues long. V was clipped by 8 bases and J by 2 bases, with 9 bases between them. Germline V CDR1 and CDR2: GTSNPN, SVGIG (reference sequence). CDR3: CARGGNTEAFF. The CDR3, as DNA: TGTGCCCGGGGGGGTAACACTGAAGCTTTCTTT.

This sequence joins TRBV29-1 and TRBJ2-7, with TRBD1 matching over 11 bases. Germline loops: CDR1 SQVTM, CDR2 ANQGSEA. The CDR3 is 13 amino acids. Trimming cost V 4 bases and J 7 bases; bases outside gene matches: 6. CDR3 protein: CSVADRGRREQYF. The CDR3 DNA is TGCAGCGTTGCGGACAGGGGGCGGCGGGAGCAGTACTTC.

J is TRBJ2-1 and V is TRBV5-1, with D tentatively TRBD2 (6 bases). CDR3 length: 14 residues. In germline, CDR1 is SGHRS, CDR2 YFSETQ. V gave up 5 bases and J gave up 6 bases, with 15 bases separating them. The CDR3 region is CASSLGPSANEQFF. The CDR3 DNA reads TGCGCCAGCAGTCTCGGGCCTAGCGCCAATGAGCAGTTCTTC. The full variable domain, in which reference TRBV5-1 and TRBJ2-1 provide the parts outside the CDR3, is KAGVTQTPRYLIKTRGQQVTLSCSPISGHRSVSWYQQTPGQGLQFLFEYFSETQRNKGNFPGRFSGRQFSNSRSEMNVSTLELGDSALYLCASSLGPSANEQFFGPGTRLTVL.

This chain joins TRBV30 and TRBJ2-5; weak D call: TRBD1 (5 bases). The V gene's germline CDR1 is GTSNPN and CDR2 SVGIG (reference sequence). V shed 3 bases and J shed 4 bases, with 12 bases lying between them. The CDR3 runs 13 residues. The CDR3 DNA is TGTGCCTGGAGGAAAGGGGCATTAGAGACCCAGTACTTC. This sequence encodes CAWRKGALETQYF.